This is a list of T cell receptor beta chains from one sample in a study of control samples from healthy donors and cancer patients. This table comes from immunoSEQ multiplex PCR, and its TCRdb copy is limited to in-frame clones, with some not included. The sample lists some 89,000 clones, approximately 81% seen once, with around 2.1% in the top ten. Source material: blood. The receptors come from a woman aged 40-49 years in good health. CDR3s leave out the opening cysteine and the closing phenylalanine or tryptophan.

TRBV6-1 ASSEAGTGHGYT
TRBV15 ATSERGSPSYNSPLH
TRBV4-3 ASSRQAGAAEAF
TRBV3-1/TRBV3-2 ASSPSHAGANEQF
TRBV27 ASSLLARGTQY
TRBV2 ASNGGISTDTQY
TRBV7-9 ASSRKGDSYTGELF
TRBV9 ASSVDPAGGRNEQF
TRBV6-5 ASSYAGNEQF
TRBV2 ASNGGGTGELF
TRBV30 AWNFGPAGEQF
TRBV2 ASMTGKAGANVLT
TRBV5-1 ASSLEIVSTDTQY
TRBV6-2/TRBV6-3 ASSYRRGVKTQY
TRBV10-3 ATVGIYGATDTQY
TRBV20-1 SASSSGGDTQY
TRBV5-1 ASSFNLGTTRGETQY
TRBV25-1 ASRAGQGRNTEAF
TRBV12-3/TRBV12-4 ASSSQSNSPLH
TRBV20-1 SASRGGTEAF
TRBV19 ASSARGGSPGNTIY
TRBV14 ASSSQGAQYGYT
TRBV18 ASSLLGTASTDTQY
TRBV5-1 ASSLGGDGTEAF